This T cell receptor beta chain originates from a study of T cells in Graves' hyperthyroidism and ophthalmopathy. V lost 4 bases to trimming and J lost 3 bases, with 10 bases between them. CDR3 length: 13 residues. CDR1 and CDR2 from the germline V gene are MNHNS and SASEGT. At least ten counts were recorded for this clonotype. Authors of the study amplified TCR beta CDR3 regions from RNA transcripts. HTBI primers were employed in a first-round RT-PCR of the TCR CDR3. TCRdb passed the multiplex PCR reads through MiXCR, listing each CDR3 protein once. The repertoire includes a few hundred thousand distinct CDR3 sequences, roughly 14% of them detected once, and approximately 7.4% sits in the top ten.

The chain uses TRBV6-1 and TRBJ2-7; D not certain. This sequence was found in a woman between 25 and 40 years old with Graves' hyperthyroidism. Sequences were obtained from blood. The CDR3 loop is CASSADWSYEQYF. CDR3 coding DNA: TGTGCCAGCAGTGCCGACTGGAGCTACGAGCAGTACTTC.